This passage covers 15 T cell receptor beta chains from one sample sequenced in a study of T-cell memory formation after mild COVID-19 (dated by TCRdb to 2020 to 2023). Library preparation used 5' RACE. This sample was sequenced with an Illumina NovaSeq 6000. TCRdb reprocessed the public reads (quality trimming at Q25 with fastp, clone calling with MiXCR) and kept in-frame beta chains. Rows are unified per CDR3 protein, each entry keeping the most common DNA and genes. Across this sample there are just over 200,000 distinct CDR3 sequences, with 9.5% to 10% seen only once. The top ten clonotypes cover roughly 4% of the sample. The source material was PBMCs or a T cell subset sorted from them (not recorded which). The receptors here all came from a young man who had mild COVID-19 (a few samples of this study predate the infection). The sample titles of this study are shuffled in the database, so cell type and time point are left out; the donor was told from shared clones.

This clonotype has more than one count but fewer than ten. J is TRBJ1-5 and V is TRBV3-1; tentative D call: TRBD1 (5 bases). V was cut by 5 bases and J by 4 bases, with 12 bases left in between. The CDR3 is 14 residues long. Germline CDR1 LGHDT, CDR2 YNNKEL (reference sequence). CDR3 in DNA: TGTGCCAGCAGCGGCGATCCAGGGAATCAGCCCCAGCATTTT. Its protein product is CASSGDPGNQPQHF.

A single count supports this clonotype. This chain joins TRBV6-5 and TRBJ1-5; D is possibly TRBD1 (5 bases). The CDR3 is 14 amino acids. The V end lost 5 bases, the J end lost 5 bases, and 13 bases lay between the germline ends. Germline CDR1 reads MNHEY; CDR2 reads SVGAGI. The CDR3 bases are TGTGCCAGCAGTCGTGGGACTCCTGATCAGCCCCAGCATTTT. Translation gives CASSRGTPDQPQHF.

This clonotype was seen at least ten times. The rearrangement links TRBV5-1 to TRBJ1-1; a weak D match, TRBD1 (5 bases). With 2 bases removed from V and 0 bases from J, the gap between germline ends came to 8 bases. The CDR3 totals 14 residues. Per the germline V gene, CDR1 is SGHRS and CDR2 is YFSETQ. The CDR3 bases are TGCGCCAGCAGCTTAGGGACTATGAACACTGAAGCTTTCTTT. Translated: CASSLGTMNTEAFF. The full variable domain, completed using reference TRBV5-1 and TRBJ1-1, is KAGVTQTPRYLIKTRGQQVTLSCSPISGHRSVSWYQQTPGQGLQFLFEYFSETQRNKGNFPGRFSGRQFSNSRSEMNVSTLELGDSALYLCASSLGTMNTEAFFGQGTRLTVV.

This clonotype has just a few counts. This rearrangement joins TRBV9 to TRBJ1-2; weak D call: TRBD1 (5 bases). CDR3 size: 16 residues. The V end was cut by 1 base, the J end by 1 base, with 14 bases between. The V gene's germline CDR1 is SGDLS and CDR2 YYNGEE. CDR3: CASSVSTGTFNYGYTF. CDR3 coding DNA: TGTGCCAGCAGCGTATCTACCGGGACGTTTAACTATGGCTACACCTTC.

The chain joins TRBV18 to TRBJ2-5; either TRBD1 or TRBD2 may fit D (5 bases each). Per the germline V gene, CDR1 is KGHSH and CDR2 is LQKENI. There are 13 residues in the CDR3. Trimming cost V 3 bases and J 0 bases, with 5 bases left between them. The CDR3 spells CASSPGDQETQYF. As DNA, the CDR3 is TGTGCCAGCTCACCGGGGGACCAAGAGACCCAGTACTTC.

Many counts were recorded for this clonotype. The chain carries TRBV4-2 and TRBJ2-5; TRBD1 agrees at 7 bases. The germline V gene has CDR1 LGHNA and CDR2 YNFKEQ. CDR3 length equals 14 residues. Trimming took 4 bases from V and 4 from J; bases not matched to a gene: 6. In nucleotides, the CDR3 is TGTGCCAGCAGCCCTACGACAGGGAGAGAGACCCAGTACTTC. This sequence encodes CASSPTTGRETQYF.

CDR3 in DNA: TGTGCCACCAGCTTGAGCGGGGGGGGGCCGGGGGAGACCCAGTACTTC. The encoded protein is CATSLSGGGPGETQYF. V gene TRBV15 combines with J gene TRBJ2-5, with 10 bases fitting TRBD2. V lost 5 bases, J lost 5 bases, and 11 bases stayed unmatched. The CDR3 runs to 16 residues. Per germline, CDR1 LNHNV and CDR2 YYDKDF (reference sequence).

This clonotype has a count of ten or more. V gene TRBV18 combines with J gene TRBJ2-1, with a weak D call TRBD1 (6 bases). Trimming took 4 bases from V and 5 from J, leaving 12 bases between them. Germline V CDR1 and CDR2: KGHSH, LQKENI. The CDR3 totals 14 residues. CDR3 DNA sequence: TGTGCCAGCTCACGGTCCGGGACAAACAATGAGCAGTTCTTC. It encodes CASSRSGTNNEQFF. Together with reference TRBV18 and TRBJ2-1, the CDR3 gives the full variable domain: NAGVMQNPRHLVRRRGQEARLRCSPMKGHSHVYWYRQLPEEGLKFMVYLQKENIIDESGMPKERFSAEFPKEGPSILRIQQVVRGDSAAYFCASSRSGTNNEQFFGPGTRLTVL.

In its sample, this clonotype was seen a few times. The genes are TRBV2 and TRBJ2-5, with unresolved D. The germline CDR1 and CDR2 sequences are SNHLY and FYNNEI. V gave up 8 bases and J gave up 1 base, with 11 bases separating them. This CDR3 comprises 13 residues. The CDR3 bases are TGTGCCAGCGGTATGAGCGTCCAAGAGACCCAGTACTTC. It codes for CASGMSVQETQYF.

This clonotype has just a few counts. The V gene is TRBV11-2, the J gene TRBJ2-1; 8 bases match TRBD2. The CDR3 contains 16 residues. Germline lookup yields CDR1 SGHAT and CDR2 FQNNGV. V was clipped by 1 base and J by 7 bases; unmatched bases: 9. Written as DNA, the CDR3 is TGTGCCAGCAGCTTAGGTCACAGCGGGGGTTGGAATGAGCAGTTCTTC. Protein product: CASSLGHSGGWNEQFF. Drawing the rest from reference TRBV11-2 and TRBJ2-1, the complete variable domain is EAGVAQSPRYKIIEKRQSVAFWCNPISGHATLYWYQQILGQGPKLLIQFQNNGVVDDSQLPKDRFSAERLKGVDSTLKIQPAKLEDSAVYLCASSLGHSGGWNEQFFGPGTRLTVL.

This clonotype was seen a handful of times. The gene calls are TRBV5-1 and TRBJ2-5; D may be TRBD1 or TRBD2 (5 bases each). The CDR3 has 14 amino acids. Germline CDR1 is SGHRS and CDR2 is YFSETQ. Trimming removed 3 bases at V and 4 bases at J, with 13 bases between. The CDR3 region is CASSYSGAGETQYF. CDR3 sequence (DNA): TGCGCCAGCAGCTATTCCGGGGCTGGAGAGACCCAGTACTTC.

This clonotype was detected only a few times. V usage is TRBV5-1 and J usage is TRBJ1-3, with TRBD1 matching over 7 bases. The CDR3 loop spans 14 amino acids. The germline gives CDR1 SGHRS, CDR2 YFSETQ. The V and J ends lost 2 bases and 8 bases, in that order; junction bases with no gene match: 7. CDR3 DNA sequence: TGCGCCAGCAGCTTACAGGGGTCCATGGACACCATATATTTT. Its protein is CASSLQGSMDTIYF.

This clonotype was observed a handful of times. V and J are TRBV20-1 and TRBJ2-5; a weak D match, TRBD2 (7 bases). This CDR3 is built from 14 residues. The V gene lost 3 bases and the J gene lost 2 bases, with 13 bases spanning the gap. Germline V gives CDR1 DFQATT, CDR2 SNEGSKA (reference sequence). Here the CDR3 DNA reads TGCAGTGCTAGTATACGGGGGGCGCAAGAGACCCAGTACTTC. It codes for CSASIRGAQETQYF.

The chain recombines TRBV7-8 with TRBJ1-1; D call uncertain. CDR3 length: 13 residues. V was cut by 1 base and J by 1 base, with 4 bases left in between. Germline CDR1 SGHVS, CDR2 FQNEAQ. The CDR3, as DNA: TGTGCCAGCAGCTTAGTCCCGAACACTGAAGCTTTCTTT. It is translated as CASSLVPNTEAFF.

V is TRBV3-1 and J is TRBJ1-6; a possible D gene is TRBD1 (6 bases). The CDR3 loop spans 13 amino acids. CDR1 is LGHDT and CDR2 is YNNKEL in the germline V gene (reference sequence). Trimming took off 7 bases at V and 7 bases at J, with 11 bases between the two ends. The CDR3 DNA follows: TGTGCCAGCAACTCCAGGGGAAATTCACCCCTCCACTTT. It yields the protein CASNSRGNSPLHF. The full variable domain, rest sourced from reference TRBV3-1 and TRBJ1-6, is DTAVSQTPKYLVTQMGNDKSIKCEQNLGHDTMYWYKQDSKKFLKIMFSYNNKELIINETVPNRFSPKSPDKAHLNLHINSLELGDSAVYFCASNSRGNSPLHFGNGTRLTVT.